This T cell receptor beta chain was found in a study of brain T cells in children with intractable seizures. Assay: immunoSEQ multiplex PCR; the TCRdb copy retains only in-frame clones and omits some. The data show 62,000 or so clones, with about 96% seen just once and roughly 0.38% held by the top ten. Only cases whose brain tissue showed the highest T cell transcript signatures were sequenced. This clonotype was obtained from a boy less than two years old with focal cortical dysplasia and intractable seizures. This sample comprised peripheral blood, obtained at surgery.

Written as DNA, the CDR3 is TGTGCCAGCTCACCTCCGGGACCCCCCCACAATGAGCAGTTCTTC. Protein product: CASSPPGPPHNEQFF. V usage is TRBV18 and J usage is TRBJ2-1; D possibly matches TRBD1 or TRBD2 (5 bases each). Per germline, CDR1 KGHSH and CDR2 LQKENI. This CDR3 is 15 amino acids long. With 3 bases removed from V and 5 bases from J, the gap between germline ends came to 14 bases.